This T cell receptor beta chain was documented in a study of CD8+CD57+ T cells in acquired aplastic anemia. About the research overall: DNA from sorted CD4+ and CD8+ cells averaged roughly 3.4 ug. Healthy CD8+ samples averaged around 11 million reads. Study outcomes and limitations: Simpson's diversity of CD8+ cells was not significantly different in patients compared with controls. The number of CD8+ CDR3 sequences shared by patients and controls was 25 to 35.

Germline-derived CDR1 and CDR2 are SGHVS and FQNEAQ. The V and J ends lost 1 base and 6 bases respectively, with 7 bases between them. The CDR3 totals 14 residues. Profiling that covered TCR beta VDJ and CDR3 relied on genomic DNA as its template. TCRdb re-analysed the reads in MiXCR, keeping a single row per CDR3 protein. This sample carries approximately 200,000 distinct CDR3 sequences, less than 70% of them seen once, and the ten largest clones take roughly 15%. With respect to this clonotype: Its specificity is not known. This CDR3 fails to terminate in the conserved phenylalanine or tryptophan, so it likely reflects a read error.

Material: sorted CD4+, CD8+, or CD8+CD57+ T cells (not recorded which) from PBMCs. The rearrangement joins TRBV7-8 to TRBJ1-6, with D possibly TRBD1 on 5 matching bases. This TCR came from a human donor in good health, serving as a control. CDR3 bases: TGTGCCAGCAGCTTAGGGGGCCTTAATTCACCCCTCCACCTT. Encoded protein: CASSLGGLNSPLHL.